Listed below are T cell receptor beta chains from one sample, sequenced in a study of blood T cell repertoires in COVID-19. The protocol was immunoSEQ multiplex PCR, while the TCRdb copy is restricted to in-frame clones and leaves out a portion. The sample contains around 190,000 clones, around 79% of which appear only once. The sequenced sample consisted of peripheral blood. The receptors were sampled from a middle-aged woman with COVID-19, enrolled during active disease. Each CDR3 is given with its conserved first and last residue. The D gene is left open where the match is weak. Rows may omit the clone size; those that give it use once, few, many or a size class.

j_call v_call clone_size d_call cdr3_nt cdr3_aa
TRBJ2-7 TRBV27 few TRBD2 TGTGCCAGCAGTCCCTACCCCGGGACTAGCGAGCACGAGCAGTACTTC CASSPYPGTSEHEQYF
TRBJ2-2 TRBV9 once TRBD1 TGTGCCAGCAGCGTCGCCGGACAGGGTGACACCGGGGAGCTGTTTTTT CASSVAGQGDTGELFF
TRBJ2-4 TRBV6-4 - TRBD1 TGTGCCAGCAGTGGGGACAGGGGGAACATTCAGTACTTC CASSGDRGNIQYF
TRBJ2-5 TRBV6-5 - TRBD1 TGTGCCAGCAGTTCACAGGGGGACCAAGAGACCCAGTACTTC CASSSQGDQETQYF
TRBJ1-3 TRBV7-9 - - TGTGCCAGCTGTCCAAACACAGAAACAGGAAACACCATATATTTT CASCPNTETGNTIYF
TRBJ1-1 TRBV5-1 - TRBD1 TGCGCCAGCAGCTTGACCGGGACAGGGGGCAACGCTTTCTTT CASSLTGTGGNAFF
TRBJ2-3 TRBV29-1 - TRBD2 TGCAGCGTCCCACAAAGAGTGACTAGCGGGGGGATTCTCACAGATACGCAGTATTTT CSVPQRVTSGGILTDTQYF
TRBJ2-1 TRBV18 - TRBD1 TGTGCCAGCTCACCAAGGACAGGGGGCTTAAGTGGGAATGAGCAGTTCTTC CASSPRTGGLSGNEQFF
TRBJ1-1 TRBV30 - TRBD1 TGTGCCTGGAGCCGGGACAGGGGGCGAGCGGGTGAAGCTTTCTTT CAWSRDRGRAGEAFF
TRBJ2-7 TRBV10-2 - TRBD2 TGCGCCAGCAGACTAAATAGCGGGAGCTCCTACGAGCAGTACTTC CASRLNSGSSYEQYF
TRBJ1-1 TRBV7-8 - - TGTGCCAGCAGCTTAGTACAGGGTGAGACTGAAGCTTTCTTT CASSLVQGETEAFF
TRBJ1-5 TRBV5-1 few TRBD1 TGCGCCAGCACAGAGACAGGGGATAGCAATCAGCCCCAGCATTTT CASTETGDSNQPQHF
TRBJ2-2 TRBV11-2 - TRBD1 TGTGCCAGCAGCTTACTTCCAGGGGGACGTACCGGGGAGCTGTTTTTT CASSLLPGGRTGELFF
TRBJ1-2 TRBV19 - TRBD1 TGTGCCAGTAGTACGTTGGGGACAGCGATTCCGATGGCCTACACCTTC CASSTLGTAIPMAYTF
TRBJ2-1 TRBV19 - TRBD2 TGTGCCAGTAGTTCATGGACTAGCGGGAGAAATGAGCAGTTCTTC CASSSWTSGRNEQFF
TRBJ2-2 TRBV6-6 - - TGTGCCAGCACTAAACAGGGTAACACCGGGGAGCTGTTTTTT CASTKQGNTGELFF
TRBJ1-6 TRBV21-1 few - TGTGCCAGCAGCAAGGTTGGGGGCGTGGATTCACCCCTCCACTTT CASSKVGGVDSPLHF
TRBJ2-5 TRBV21-1 - - TGTGCCAGCAGCAAAGCCACAGGCCAAGAGACCCAGTACTTC CASSKATGQETQYF
TRBJ2-2 TRBV18 - - TGTGCCAGCTCACCATATTCGACGAGCGGAGTAAACACCGGGGAGCTGTTTTTT CASSPYSTSGVNTGELFF
TRBJ1-5 TRBV5-5 - - TGTGCCAGCAGCTTCCTCGCAGAGGCCAATCAGCCCCAGCATTTT CASSFLAEANQPQHF
TRBJ2-1 TRBV7-9 - TRBD1 TGTGCCAGCAGCCAGAAATCCTCGTGGACAGGGAAGAATGAGCAGTTCTTC CASSQKSSWTGKNEQFF
TRBJ2-2 TRBV7-2 - - TGTGCCAGCAGCTTAGTCAGGGCGGACACCGGGGAGCTGTTTTTT CASSLVRADTGELFF
TRBJ2-5 TRBV6-5 - - TGTGCCAGCGTCCGGTATCAAGAGACCCAGTACTTC CASVRYQETQYF
TRBJ2-2 TRBV6-5 - TRBD1 TGTGCCAGCAGCCTACAGGGGCCCCCCGGGGAGCTGTTTTTT CASSLQGPPGELFF
TRBJ2-5 TRBV9 - TRBD2 TGTGCCAGCAGCCCCAGCGGGGTTGGAGGGGAGACCCAGTACTTC CASSPSGVGGETQYF
TRBJ2-2 TRBV5-1 - TRBD2 TGCGCCAGCAGCTCGGGGACTAGCGGGGACACCGGGGAGCTGTTTTTT CASSSGTSGDTGELFF
TRBJ1-4 TRBV2 - - TGTGCCAGCGGACGAGAGGGCGCGGCTAATGAAAAACTGTTTTTT CASGREGAANEKLFF
TRBJ2-2 TRBV7-2 - TRBD2 TGTGCCAGCAGCTTATCAACTAAGCGGGGGTCCCACACCGGGGAGCTGTTTTTT CASSLSTKRGSHTGELFF
TRBJ1-2 TRBV3-1/TRBV3-2 - - TGTGCCAGCAGCCTAGACCTTAACTATGGCTACACCTTC CASSLDLNYGYTF
TRBJ2-3 TRBV6-6 - TRBD2 TGTGCCAGCAGTCCTAGCGGGAGGGCCGGCACAGATACGCAGTATTTT CASSPSGRAGTDTQYF
TRBJ2-1 TRBV11-3 - - TGTGCCAGCAGCTTTTCTAGGAGTTTGTCAGGGGAGCAGTTCTTC CASSFSRSLSGEQFF
TRBJ2-1 TRBV30 few - TGTGCCTGGAACGGGAGCCCCGCCGATGAGCAGTTCTTC CAWNGSPADEQFF
TRBJ2-2 TRBV2 - TRBD1 TGTGCCAGCAGTGGAAGACAGGGAACCCTTAACACCGGGGAGCTGTTTTTT CASSGRQGTLNTGELFF
TRBJ2-6 TRBV27 - - TGTGCCAGCAGTTTTATATCTGGGGCCAACGTCCTGACTTTC CASSFISGANVLTF
TRBJ2-3 TRBV5-1 once - TGCGCCAGCAGCCGCCAAATGAGCGGGTTGAGCACAGATACGCAGTATTTT CASSRQMSGLSTDTQYF
TRBJ1-2 TRBV6-5 - - TGTGCCAGCCTTGAGGGGGTAATCTATGGCTACACCTTC CASLEGVIYGYTF
TRBJ1-5 TRBV6-6 - - TGTGCCAGCAGCTCGGGGGGGGCCCAGCATTTT CASSSGGAQHF
TRBJ1-3 TRBV11-2 few - TGTGCCAGCAGCAAAGGGGGGGGCGGCGGAAACACCATATATTTT CASSKGGGGGNTIYF
TRBJ2-1 TRBV7-9 - - TGTGCCAGCAGCTTAGCGGGGGGGCGGAATGAGCAGTTCTTC CASSLAGGRNEQFF
TRBJ2-7 TRBV6-5 - TRBD2 TGTGCCAGCAGGACTAGCGGGAGAGGTCGGGACGAGCAGTACTTC CASRTSGRGRDEQYF
TRBJ1-1 TRBV11-2 - - TGTGCCAGCAGCCCCCGGGTACCAGCGGCGAACACTGAAGCTTTCTTT CASSPRVPAANTEAFF
TRBJ1-3 TRBV10-3 once TRBD1 TGTGCCATCAGGGAAGACAGGGGGAGCTCTGGAAACACCATATATTTT CAIREDRGSSGNTIYF
TRBJ2-1 TRBV6-4 - TRBD2 TGTGCCACCAGCGGGAGGGCCTTCGATGAGCAGTTCTTC CATSGRAFDEQFF
TRBJ2-5 TRBV11-2 - - TGTGCCAGCAGCCCGGTTCTCGTCCAAGAGACCCAGTACTTC CASSPVLVQETQYF
TRBJ2-7 TRBV15 - - TGTGCCACCAGCAGAGGGGCCGCTTCTACCTACGAGCAGTACTTC CATSRGAASTYEQYF
TRBJ2-4 TRBV27 - - TGTGCCAGCAGTTTAACAGGGACCAGTAAAAACATTCAGTACTTC CASSLTGTSKNIQYF
TRBJ2-2 TRBV6-5 - TRBD2 TGTGCCAGCAGGAGGCTAGCGGTCACCGGGGAGCTGTTTTTT CASRRLAVTGELFF
TRBJ1-1 TRBV5-8 - - TGTGCCAGCAGCCTGGAGGCGGGGGCCCCTGAAGCTTTCTTT CASSLEAGAPEAFF
TRBJ2-6 TRBV6-1 many - TGTGCCAGCAGTGAACAGGTTGCCTCTGGGGCCAACGTCCTGACTTTC CASSEQVASGANVLTF
TRBJ2-3 TRBV6-2/TRBV6-3 - - TGTGCCAGCAGTTTTCCACCCGGAGGAGCCTCTAGCACAGATACGCAGTATTTT CASSFPPGGASSTDTQYF
TRBJ2-7 TRBV4-1 - TRBD2 TGCGCCAGCAGCCAAGATCCCCCCCCCTTTGCTAGCGGGAGTAACGAGCAGTACTTC CASSQDPPPFASGSNEQYF
TRBJ2-5 TRBV19 - - TGTGCCAGTAGTATAGAAGGCGGGGGCATTCAAGAGACCCAGTACTTC CASSIEGGGIQETQYF